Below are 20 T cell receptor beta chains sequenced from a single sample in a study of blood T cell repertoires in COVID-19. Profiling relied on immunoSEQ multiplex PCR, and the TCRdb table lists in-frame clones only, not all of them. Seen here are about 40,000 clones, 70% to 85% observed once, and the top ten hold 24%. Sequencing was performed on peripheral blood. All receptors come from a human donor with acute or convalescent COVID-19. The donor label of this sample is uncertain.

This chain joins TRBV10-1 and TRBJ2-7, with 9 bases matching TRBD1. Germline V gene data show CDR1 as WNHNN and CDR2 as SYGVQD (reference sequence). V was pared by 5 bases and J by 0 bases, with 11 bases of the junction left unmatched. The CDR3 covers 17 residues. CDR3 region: CASSSQGTGPSSYEQYF. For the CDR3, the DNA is TGCGCCAGCAGTTCCCAAGGGACAGGGCCTAGCTCCTACGAGCAGTACTTC.

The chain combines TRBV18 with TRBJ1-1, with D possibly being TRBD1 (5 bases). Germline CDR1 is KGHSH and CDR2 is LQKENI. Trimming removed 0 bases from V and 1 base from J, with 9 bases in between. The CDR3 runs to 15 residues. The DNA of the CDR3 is TGTGCCAGCTCACCACCATTCCAGGGGAACACTGAAGCTTTCTTT. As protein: CASSPPFQGNTEAFF.

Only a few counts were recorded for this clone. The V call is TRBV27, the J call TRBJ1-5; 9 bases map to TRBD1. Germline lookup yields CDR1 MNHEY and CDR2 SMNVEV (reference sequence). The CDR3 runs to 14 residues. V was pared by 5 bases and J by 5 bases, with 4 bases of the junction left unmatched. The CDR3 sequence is CASSAGQGYQPQHF. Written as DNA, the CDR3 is TGTGCCAGCAGTGCTGGACAGGGGTATCAGCCCCAGCATTTT.

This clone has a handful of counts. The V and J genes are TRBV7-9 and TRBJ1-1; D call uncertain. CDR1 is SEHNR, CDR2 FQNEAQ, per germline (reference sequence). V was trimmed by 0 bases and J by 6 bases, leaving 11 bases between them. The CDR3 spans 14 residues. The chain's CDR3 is CASSLASTGSEAFF. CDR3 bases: TGTGCCAGCAGCTTAGCGTCTACGGGATCTGAAGCTTTCTTT.

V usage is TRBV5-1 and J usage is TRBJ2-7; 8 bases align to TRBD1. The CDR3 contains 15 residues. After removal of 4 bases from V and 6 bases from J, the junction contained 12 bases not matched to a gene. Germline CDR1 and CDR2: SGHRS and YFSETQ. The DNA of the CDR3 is TGCGCCAGCAGCGCCACCGGGACAGGACTTTCCGAGCAGTACTTC. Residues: CASSATGTGLSEQYF.

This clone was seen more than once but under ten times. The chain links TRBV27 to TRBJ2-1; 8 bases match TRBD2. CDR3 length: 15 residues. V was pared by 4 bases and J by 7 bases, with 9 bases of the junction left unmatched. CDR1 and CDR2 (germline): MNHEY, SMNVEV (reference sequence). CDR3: CASSYSGTRHNEQFF. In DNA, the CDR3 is TGTGCCAGCAGTTATTCCGGGACTAGGCATAATGAGCAGTTCTTC.

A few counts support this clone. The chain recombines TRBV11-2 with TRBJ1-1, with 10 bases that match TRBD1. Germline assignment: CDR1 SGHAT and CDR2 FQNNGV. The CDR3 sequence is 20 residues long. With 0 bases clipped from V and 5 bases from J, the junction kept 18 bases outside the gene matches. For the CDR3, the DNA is TGTGCCAGCAGCTTAGATCTAAGAAGGACAGGGGGGCGCAGAGAGACTGAAGCTTTCTTT. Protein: CASSLDLRRTGGRRETEAFF. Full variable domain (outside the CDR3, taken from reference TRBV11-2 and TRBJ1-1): EAGVAQSPRYKIIEKRQSVAFWCNPISGHATLYWYQQILGQGPKLLIQFQNNGVVDDSQLPKDRFSAERLKGVDSTLKIQPAKLEDSAVYLCASSLDLRRTGGRRETEAFFGQGTRLTVV.

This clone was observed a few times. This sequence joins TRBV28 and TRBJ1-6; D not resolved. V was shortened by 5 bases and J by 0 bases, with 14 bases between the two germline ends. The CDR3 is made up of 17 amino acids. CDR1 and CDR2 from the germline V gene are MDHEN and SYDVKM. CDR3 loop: CASSPGPGYSYNSPLHF. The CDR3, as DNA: TGTGCCAGCAGTCCCGGCCCAGGTTACTCCTATAATTCACCCCTCCACTTT.

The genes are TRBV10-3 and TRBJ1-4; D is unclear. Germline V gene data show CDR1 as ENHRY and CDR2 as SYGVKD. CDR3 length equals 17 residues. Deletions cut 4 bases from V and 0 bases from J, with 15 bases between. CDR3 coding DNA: TGTGCCATCAGTGCATTGAAACAGTTAGCAACTAATGAAAAACTGTTTTTT. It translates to CAISALKQLATNEKLFF.

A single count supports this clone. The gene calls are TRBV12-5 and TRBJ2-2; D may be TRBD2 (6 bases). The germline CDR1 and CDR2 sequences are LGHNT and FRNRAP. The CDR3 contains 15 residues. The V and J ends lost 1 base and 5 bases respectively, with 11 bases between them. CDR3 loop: CASGLGGAGTGELFF. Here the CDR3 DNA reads TGTGCTAGTGGTTTGGGTGGGGCGGGGACCGGGGAGCTGTTTTTT.

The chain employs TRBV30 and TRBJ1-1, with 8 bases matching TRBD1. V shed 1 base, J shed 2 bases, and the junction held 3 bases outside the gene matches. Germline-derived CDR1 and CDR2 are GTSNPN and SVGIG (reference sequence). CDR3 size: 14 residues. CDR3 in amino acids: CAWSETGANTEAFF. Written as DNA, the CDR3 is TGTGCCTGGAGTGAGACAGGGGCAAACACTGAAGCTTTCTTT.

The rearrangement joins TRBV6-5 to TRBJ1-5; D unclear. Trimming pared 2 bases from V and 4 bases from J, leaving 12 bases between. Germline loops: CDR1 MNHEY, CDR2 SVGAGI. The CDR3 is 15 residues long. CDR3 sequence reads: CASSYLPGRNQPQHF. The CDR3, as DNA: TGTGCCAGCAGTTACCTTCCGGGTCGTAATCAGCCCCAGCATTTT.

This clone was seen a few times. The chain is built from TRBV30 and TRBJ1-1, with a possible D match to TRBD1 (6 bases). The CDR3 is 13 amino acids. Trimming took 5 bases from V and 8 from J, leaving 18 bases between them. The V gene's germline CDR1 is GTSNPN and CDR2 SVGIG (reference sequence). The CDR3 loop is CAWGRGQAAEAFF. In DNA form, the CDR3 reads TGTGCCTGGGGAAGGGGACAAGCTGCCGAAGCTTTCTTT.

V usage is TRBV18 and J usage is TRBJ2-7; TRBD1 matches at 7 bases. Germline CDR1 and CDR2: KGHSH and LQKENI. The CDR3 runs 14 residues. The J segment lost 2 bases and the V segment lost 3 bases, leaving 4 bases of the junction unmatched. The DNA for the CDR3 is TGTGCCAGCTCACCTTGGGACAGACCCTACGAGCAGTACTTC. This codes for CASSPWDRPYEQYF.

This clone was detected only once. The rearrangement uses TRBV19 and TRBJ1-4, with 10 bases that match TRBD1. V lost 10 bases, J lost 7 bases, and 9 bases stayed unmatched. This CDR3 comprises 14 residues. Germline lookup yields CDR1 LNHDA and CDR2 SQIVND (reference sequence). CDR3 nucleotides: TGTGCCACTAATCCCGGGGACAGGGGTGAAAAACTGTTTTTT. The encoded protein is CATNPGDRGEKLFF.

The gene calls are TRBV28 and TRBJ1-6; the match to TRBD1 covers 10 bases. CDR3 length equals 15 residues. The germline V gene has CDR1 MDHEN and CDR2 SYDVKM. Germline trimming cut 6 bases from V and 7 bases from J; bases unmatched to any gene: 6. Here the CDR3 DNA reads TGTGCCAGCAGGGGCGGGACAGGGGACAATTCACCCCTCCACTTT. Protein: CASRGGTGDNSPLHF.

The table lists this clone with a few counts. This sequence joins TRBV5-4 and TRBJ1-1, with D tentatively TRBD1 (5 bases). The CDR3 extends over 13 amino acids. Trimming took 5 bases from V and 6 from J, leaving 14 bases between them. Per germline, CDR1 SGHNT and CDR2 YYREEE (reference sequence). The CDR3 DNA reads TGTGCCAGCAGGGTAATGGGGGAGGCTGAAGCTTTCTTT. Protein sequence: CASRVMGEAEAFF.

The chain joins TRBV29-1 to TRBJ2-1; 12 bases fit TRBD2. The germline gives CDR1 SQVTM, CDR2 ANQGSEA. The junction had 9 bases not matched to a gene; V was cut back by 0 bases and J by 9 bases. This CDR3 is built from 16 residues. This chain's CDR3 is CSVEDRSSGGAGEQFF. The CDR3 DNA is TGCAGCGTTGAAGATCGGTCTAGCGGGGGGGCGGGTGAGCAGTTCTTC.

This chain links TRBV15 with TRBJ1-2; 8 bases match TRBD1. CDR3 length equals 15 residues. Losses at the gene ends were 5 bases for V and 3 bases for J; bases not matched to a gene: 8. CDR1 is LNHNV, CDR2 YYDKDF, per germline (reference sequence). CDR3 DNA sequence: TGTGCCACCAGCTTAGACAGGGGAATTTACTATGGCTACACCTTC. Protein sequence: CATSLDRGIYYGYTF.

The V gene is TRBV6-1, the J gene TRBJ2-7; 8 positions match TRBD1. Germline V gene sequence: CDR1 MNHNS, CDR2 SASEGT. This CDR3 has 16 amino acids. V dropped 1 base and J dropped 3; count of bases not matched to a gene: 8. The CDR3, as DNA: TGTGCCAGCAGTGAAGACGTGACAGGGGTAGACTACGAGCAGTACTTC. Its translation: CASSEDVTGVDYEQYF.